The TCR beta chain described here comes from a study of early T cells in non-severe SARS-CoV-2 infection. Study summary: The authors sequenced bulk RNA from unsorted whole blood, leaving chains unpaired. Study-level results: The matching step, a VDJdb search, favored anti-spike CD8 responses and missed private and CD4 specificities.

The CDR3 covers 17 residues. Germline V gene lookup returns CDR1 MGHRA and CDR2 YSYEKL. Losses at the gene ends were 4 bases for V and 0 bases for J; bases not matched to a gene: 10. Molecules of cDNA were individually given unique molecular identifiers that were attached to them. TCRdb processed the 5' RACE reads anew with MiXCR; each CDR3 protein has one entry. Counted here are roughly 100,000 distinct CDR3 sequences, roughly 13% occurring once; the ten biggest clones make up roughly 6.3%. With regard to this clonotype: Its antigen remains unidentified.

Specimen: whole blood. The chain is built from TRBV4-1 and TRBJ2-7; 9 bases match TRBD1. The origin of this receptor is an adult who was a healthcare worker with PCR-confirmed SARS-CoV-2 infection or an uninfected control (not recorded which). Here the CDR3 reads CASSPPGQGSSSYEQYF. As DNA, the CDR3 is TGCGCCAGCAGCCCGCCGGGACAGGGAAGTTCCTCCTACGAGCAGTACTTC.